This TCR beta chain came from a study of T-cell memory formation after mild COVID-19. TCRdb recomputed calls from the 5' RACE reads with MiXCR, one row per CDR3 protein. The table has around 250,000 distinct CDR3 sequences, around 15% seen once; the top ten hold approximately 25%. V was trimmed by 5 bases and J by 7 bases, leaving 9 bases between them. The germline CDR1 and CDR2 sequences are SEHNR and FQNEAQ (reference sequence). The CDR3 sequence is 12 residues long. The clonotype originates from a man aged 18 to 30 who had mild COVID-19 (a few samples of this study predate the infection). Cell type and time point are not known. V is TRBV7-9 and J is TRBJ1-5, with a tentative D call TRBD1 (5 bases). The sample was PBMCs or a T cell subset sorted from them (not recorded which). This CDR3 reads CASSRGEQPQHF. CDR3 DNA sequence: TGTGCCAGCAGCCGAGGGGAGCAGCCCCAGCATTTT.